The 24 T cell receptor beta chains given below trace back to one sample, sequenced in a study of technical replicates of blood from a few donors. The assay was immunoSEQ multiplex PCR, and TCRdb's table has in-frame clones only and misses some. The sample holds 90,000 to 100,000 clones; 90% to 96% are singletons and the top ten take about 0.39%. Sequencing was carried out using T cells isolated from PBMCs. Source of these receptors: a human donor in good health.

The chain has TRBV10-3 and TRBJ1-3; D possibly corresponds to TRBD1 (6 bases). From germline, CDR1 is ENHRY and CDR2 SYGVKD. This CDR3 is built from 17 residues. With 0 bases removed from V and 6 bases from J, the gap between germline ends came to 18 bases. The CDR3 nucleotides read TGTGCCATCAGTGAGTCATCAGGGGATTCTAGGGCAAACACCATATATTTT. Protein sequence: CAISESSGDSRANTIYF.

The gene calls are TRBV7-3 and TRBJ2-1, with TRBD2 identical over 11 bases. The CDR3 spans 14 residues. The J segment lost 7 bases and the V segment lost 1 base, leaving 0 bases of the junction unmatched. CDR1 and CDR2 from the germline V gene are SGHTA and FQGTGA. The CDR3, as DNA: TGTGCCAGCAGCTTAATAGCGGGAGGGAATGAGCAGTTCTTC. It encodes CASSLIAGGNEQFF.

The chain uses TRBV7-2 and TRBJ1-4, with D hard to call. Germline V lookup: CDR1 SGHTA, CDR2 FQGNSA. Between the trimmed V and J ends, which lost 1 base and 4 bases, there was a span of 10 bases. There are 15 residues in the CDR3. The CDR3 sequence is CASSLGLSFNEKLFF. As DNA, the CDR3 is TGTGCCAGCAGCTTAGGACTTTCCTTTAATGAAAAACTGTTTTTT. The variable domain in full, completed from reference TRBV7-2 and TRBJ1-4, reads GAGVSQSPSNKVTEKGKDVELRCDPISGHTALYWYRQSLGQGLEFLIYFQGNSAPDKSGLPSDRFSAERTGGSVSTLTIQRTQQEDSAVYLCASSLGLSFNEKLFFGSGTQLSVL.

The rearrangement uses TRBV5-4 and TRBJ1-1; 7 positions match TRBD1. CDR3 length equals 14 residues. V shed 3 bases, J shed 8 bases, and the junction held 10 bases outside the gene matches. Looked up from germline, CDR1 is SGHNT and CDR2 is YYREEE (reference sequence). Here the CDR3 reads CASSSSTGTAEAFF. For the CDR3, the DNA is TGTGCCAGCAGCTCTTCAACCGGGACAGCCGAAGCTTTCTTT.

The V and J genes are TRBV7-2 and TRBJ2-1; possibly TRBD2 for D (6 bases). The V and J ends lost 6 bases and 1 base respectively, with 16 bases between them. CDR3 length: 16 amino acids. CDR1 and CDR2 from the germline V gene are SGHTA and FQGNSA. The DNA for the CDR3 is TGTGCCAGCAGTCCCGGGGGAATTACTTCCTACAATGAGCAGTTCTTC. Its protein product is CASSPGGITSYNEQFF.

The V and J genes are TRBV7-9 and TRBJ1-4; maybe TRBD1 (6 bases). Trimming pared 7 bases from V and 7 bases from J, leaving 19 bases between. The CDR3 contains 15 residues. Germline values: CDR1 SEHNR, CDR2 FQNEAQ (reference sequence). In nucleotides, the CDR3 is TGTGCCAGCAATTCACAGGGTGGGTTTGCTGAAAAACTGTTTTTT. Its translation is CASNSQGGFAEKLFF.

J is TRBJ2-3 and V is TRBV13; 8 nucleotides line up with TRBD2. The length of the CDR3 is 16 residues. CDR1 PRHDT and CDR2 FYEKMQ come from the germline V gene (reference sequence). Germline trimming cut 11 bases from V and 0 bases from J; bases unmatched to any gene: 13. CDR3 nucleotide sequence: TGTGCCGGGTCCAGCGGGAGTGAATCTAGCACAGATACGCAGTATTTT. Translated, it gives CAGSSGSESSTDTQYF.

The chain has TRBV2 and TRBJ2-5; 11 bases fit TRBD2. Germline assignment: CDR1 SNHLY and CDR2 FYNNEI. With V trimmed by 6 bases and J by 5 bases, 8 bases remained unmatched. The CDR3 spans 15 residues. The CDR3 nucleotides are TGTGCCAGCAGCGAGACTAGCGGGAATGACGAGACCCAGTACTTC. Translated: CASSETSGNDETQYF. Full variable domain (missing parts from reference TRBV2 and TRBJ2-5): EPEVTQTPSHQVTQMGQEVILRCVPISNHLYFYWYRQILGQKVEFLVSFYNNEISEKSEIFDDQFSVERPDGSNFTLKIRSTKLEDSAMYFCASSETSGNDETQYFGPGTRLLVL.

This clone has just one count. The rearrangement links TRBV2 to TRBJ2-7, with 12 nucleotides matching TRBD2. CDR1 and CDR2 (germline): SNHLY, FYNNEI. The CDR3 spans 17 residues. Unmatched junction bases numbered 6, after V lost 0 bases and J lost 3 bases. The CDR3 DNA reads as TGTGCCAGCAGTGAAGCGCAAGGACTAGCGGGACGCTACGAGCAGTACTTC. Residues: CASSEAQGLAGRYEQYF.

The chain uses TRBV15 and TRBJ2-1; possible D gene TRBD2, 6 bases. The CDR3 is 16 amino acids. Germline CDR1 and CDR2: LNHNV and YYDKDF (reference sequence). Trimming pared 3 bases from V and 9 bases from J, leaving 21 bases between. The CDR3 nucleotides are TGTGCCACCAGCAGTTCCGGGGAGGCGATAAGGGGTGAGCAGTTCTTC. It specifies CATSSSGEAIRGEQFF.

V usage is TRBV29-1 and J usage is TRBJ2-3; 9 nucleotides align to TRBD2. V lost 4 bases and J lost 4; bases outside the gene matches: 6. Germline V gives CDR1 SQVTM, CDR2 ANQGSEA. The CDR3 runs 14 residues. The CDR3 DNA reads TGCAGCGTTGGGGTAGCGGGAGCTGCAGATACGCAGTATTTT. This codes for CSVGVAGAADTQYF.

The chain employs TRBV9 and TRBJ2-7, with a possible D match to TRBD2 (6 bases). The CDR3 has 15 residues. The V and J ends lost 4 bases and 2 bases respectively, with 16 bases between them. CDR1 and CDR2 from the germline V gene are SGDLS and YYNGEE. CDR3 DNA: TGTGCCAGCAGCCCCGACATAGCGGTTCCCTACGAGCAGTACTTC. Protein sequence: CASSPDIAVPYEQYF.

This chain joins TRBV27 and TRBJ2-7; 9 nucleotides align to TRBD1. J lost 1 base, V lost 1 base, and 2 bases had no gene match. Germline V lookup: CDR1 MNHEY, CDR2 SMNVEV (reference sequence). The CDR3 totals 15 residues. CDR3 nucleotides: TGTGCCAGCAGTTTATTCGGGACAGGGTCCTACGAGCAGTACTTC. This codes for CASSLFGTGSYEQYF.

V gene TRBV29-1 combines with J gene TRBJ1-2; the D gene is possibly TRBD1 (6 bases). CDR1 SQVTM and CDR2 ANQGSEA come from the germline V gene. V lost 3 bases and J 4 bases, leaving 9 bases between the germline ends. The CDR3 has 12 residues. CDR3 region: CSVDGGAYGYTF. In DNA form, the CDR3 reads TGCAGCGTTGACGGGGGGGCCTATGGCTACACCTTC.

The J gene is TRBJ2-6, the V gene TRBV5-1; D uncertain. Germline values: CDR1 SGHRS, CDR2 YFSETQ. V was pared by 8 bases and J by 0 bases, with 12 bases between. The CDR3 runs 15 residues. This chain's CDR3 is CASYSTPSGANVLTF. CDR3 nucleotide sequence: TGCGCCAGTTACAGCACCCCCTCTGGGGCCAACGTCCTGACTTTC.

This rearrangement joins TRBV10-3 to TRBJ1-2; TRBD1 might be the D (5 bases). Germline lookup yields CDR1 ENHRY and CDR2 SYGVKD. V shed 6 bases and J shed 0 bases, with 14 bases lying between them. The CDR3 is made up of 15 amino acids. DNA for the CDR3: TGTGCCATCAGCCCCCCGCAGGGTCCTAACTATGGCTACACCTTC. The encoded protein is CAISPPQGPNYGYTF.

The chain has TRBV11-2 and TRBJ2-7; the match to TRBD1 covers 7 bases. The V segment lost 0 bases and the J segment 4 bases; nucleotides outside the gene matches: 6. This CDR3 has 15 residues. Germline assignment: CDR1 SGHAT and CDR2 FQNNGV. This CDR3 reads CASSLDRGTAYEQYF. Here the CDR3 DNA reads TGTGCCAGCAGCTTAGATAGGGGGACAGCATACGAGCAGTACTTC. Based on the CDR3 plus reference TRBV11-2 and TRBJ2-7, the full variable domain is EAGVAQSPRYKIIEKRQSVAFWCNPISGHATLYWYQQILGQGPKLLIQFQNNGVVDDSQLPKDRFSAERLKGVDSTLKIQPAKLEDSAVYLCASSLDRGTAYEQYFGPGTRLTVT.

The chain carries TRBV4-3 and TRBJ2-3, with 16 bases fitting TRBD2. The V gene's germline CDR1 is LGHNA and CDR2 YSLEER. This CDR3 spans 17 amino acids. The ends lost 1 base at V and 10 bases at J; junction bases unmatched: 8. The CDR3 spells CASSQVGGTSGRGAQYF. The CDR3 DNA follows: TGCGCCAGCAGCCAAGTTGGCGGGACTAGCGGGAGGGGTGCGCAGTATTTT.

V usage is TRBV10-2 and J usage is TRBJ2-5, with 8 bases that match TRBD1. CDR3 size: 12 residues. Germline-derived CDR1 and CDR2 are WSHSY and SAAADI. The J segment lost 3 bases and the V segment lost 6 bases, leaving 0 bases of the junction unmatched. Here the CDR3 reads CASRGQEETQYF. CDR3 sequence (DNA): TGCGCCAGCAGGGGACAGGAAGAGACCCAGTACTTC.

The J gene is TRBJ2-5, the V gene TRBV5-4, with D unresolved. CDR1 SGHNT and CDR2 YYREEE come from the germline V gene (reference sequence). The V end lost 2 bases, the J end lost 5 bases, and 10 bases lay between the germline ends. CDR3 size: 13 residues. For the CDR3, the DNA is TGTGCCAGCAGCTTATCGGGTAGCGAGACCCAGTACTTC. Its translation is CASSLSGSETQYF.

This clone was seen a single time. V and J are TRBV4-3 and TRBJ1-2; tentative D call: TRBD1 (5 bases). Germline V gene lookup returns CDR1 LGHNA and CDR2 YSLEER. V dropped 4 bases and J dropped 3 bases, with 18 bases sitting between them. The CDR3 has 16 amino acids. The CDR3 DNA reads as TGCGCCAGCAGCCCCCCCCGTGGGACGGGAGACTATGGCTACACCTTC. This codes for CASSPPRGTGDYGYTF.

The chain employs TRBV7-9 and TRBJ2-3, with 8 bases that match TRBD2. The CDR3 is 14 amino acids. Germline CDR1 SEHNR, CDR2 FQNEAQ (reference sequence). The trim removed 4 bases at V and 4 bases at J, leaving 4 bases unmatched. CDR3 amino acids: CASSSRTSPDTQYF. In nucleotides, the CDR3 is TGTGCCAGCAGCTCCAGGACTAGCCCAGATACGCAGTATTTT.

The chain is built from TRBV20-1 and TRBJ2-5; no firm D call. The length of the CDR3 is 11 residues. From germline, CDR1 is DFQATT and CDR2 SNEGSKA (reference sequence). V lost 6 bases, J lost 5 bases, and 10 bases lay in between. The CDR3 loop reads CSAESGETQYF. In nucleotides, the CDR3 is TGCAGTGCAGAGTCCGGGGAGACCCAGTACTTC.

The chain couples TRBV4-2 to TRBJ2-1, with 14 positions matching TRBD2. The CDR3 spans 15 residues. V shed 3 bases and J 8 bases; nucleotides not matched to a gene: 3. CDR1 is LGHNA and CDR2 is YNFKEQ in the germline V gene. The CDR3 DNA follows: TGTGCCAGCAGCCAGGAGGGACTAGCGGGAGATGAGCAGTTCTTC. Its translation: CASSQEGLAGDEQFF.